The 8 T cell receptor beta chains in this list originate from one sample, sequenced in a study of blood T cells in healthy people across ages. A second PCR, run for roughly 7 to 11 cycles, used a sample-barcoded 5' primer plus a J-beta primer mix. TCRdb reprocessed the 5' RACE reads via MiXCR and lists one record per CDR3 protein. The sample consists of about 800,000 distinct CDR3 sequences, 20% to 25% of them appearing once. The sample also formed part of further work on T cells of mothers and their children.

Source material: blood. Receptors were obtained from a boy younger than 18 in good health.

This clonotype was seen only once. The CDR3 DNA sequence: TGTGCCAGCAGTGTTTGGAGGATGAACACTGAAGCTTTCTTT. As protein: CASSVWRMNTEAFF. This chain connects TRBV6-1 to TRBJ1-1; no clear D gene. The V gene lost 4 bases and the J gene lost 0 bases, with 9 bases spanning the gap. The CDR3 extends over 14 amino acids. Looked up from germline, CDR1 is MNHNS and CDR2 is SASEGT.

The chain uses TRBV29-1 and TRBJ2-7; no definite D call. This CDR3 spans 13 amino acids. Germline V CDR1 and CDR2: SQVTM, ANQGSEA. Deletions cut 4 bases from V and 3 bases from J, with 13 bases between. The CDR3, as DNA: TGCAGCGTTGGGTCCGGCCCAAACTACGAGCAGTACTTC. It translates to CSVGSGPNYEQYF.

The V call is TRBV7-9, the J call TRBJ2-3; D is ambiguous. V lost 0 bases to trimming and J lost 4 bases, with 17 bases between them. This CDR3 comprises 17 residues. Germline V gene data show CDR1 as SEHNR and CDR2 as FQNEAQ (reference sequence). Here the CDR3 reads CASSLAQRGFGADTQYF. The CDR3 DNA follows: TGTGCCAGCAGCTTAGCGCAGCGAGGTTTCGGCGCAGATACGCAGTATTTT.

V and J are TRBV20-1 and TRBJ2-1; 7 bases line up with TRBD1. Germline assignment: CDR1 DFQATT and CDR2 SNEGSKA (reference sequence). The CDR3 has 14 amino acids. V lost 6 bases, J lost 5 bases, and 10 bases stayed unmatched. The CDR3 nucleotides are TGCAGTGCCTCAGACAGGGTCTTCGACAATGAGCAGTTCTTC. Translated: CSASDRVFDNEQFF.

There are a few counts of this clonotype. The chain combines TRBV27 with TRBJ2-5, with D tentatively TRBD2 (6 bases). The end of the DNA is better explained by TRBJ2-1, so the J call may be wrong. CDR3 length: 14 residues. Looked up from germline, CDR1 is MNHEY and CDR2 is SMNVEV (reference sequence). CDR3 sequence: CASSLVAEGNEQFF. The CDR3 region has the DNA TGTGCCAGCAGTTTGGTAGCGGAAGGCAATGAGCAGTTCTTC.

The chain employs TRBV20-1 and TRBJ2-7, with 8 bases that match TRBD1. CDR1 is DFQATT and CDR2 is SNEGSKA in the germline V gene (reference sequence). The CDR3 has 13 residues. The V segment lost 6 bases and the J segment 3 bases; nucleotides outside the gene matches: 7. CDR3: CSAGQGAGYEQYF. The CDR3 DNA sequence: TGCAGTGCGGGGCAGGGGGCCGGCTACGAGCAGTACTTC.

This clonotype was counted a few times. V is TRBV4-2 and J is TRBJ2-7; D ambiguous. Germline CDR1 is LGHNA and CDR2 is YNFKEQ. This CDR3 has 16 residues. The V gene lost 0 bases and the J gene lost 5 bases, with 17 bases spanning the gap. The CDR3 protein is CASSQEARLFSHEQYF. For the CDR3, the DNA is TGTGCCAGCAGCCAAGAAGCGCGCCTGTTTTCCCACGAGCAGTACTTC.

This clonotype was seen more than once but under ten times. V usage is TRBV27 and J usage is TRBJ1-1; D unresolved. The CDR3 is 15 residues long. Looked up from germline, CDR1 is MNHEY and CDR2 is SMNVEV (reference sequence). Deletions cut 5 bases from V and 1 base from J, with 14 bases between. The CDR3 here is CASSPGWTANTEAFF. In nucleotides, the CDR3 is TGTGCCAGCAGTCCGGGTTGGACGGCGAACACTGAAGCTTTCTTT.